A selection of T cell receptor beta chains follows, all from one sample in a study of blood T cell repertoires in COVID-19. Using immunoSEQ multiplex PCR, the repertoire was profiled, and TCRdb retains in-frame clones only, with some absent. The table includes just over 150,000 clones, 80% to 95% detected once. Material: peripheral blood. The receptor source for this set is a woman aged 50 to 60 with acute or convalescent COVID-19. Each CDR3 is given with its conserved first and last residue. A D gene is named only where the DNA matches it firmly. The size of a clone is reported for some rows only, either as once, few or many, or as a class for expanded clones.

CDR3aa: CASSPNPTPSRAFF; CDR3nt: TGTGCCAGCAGCCCCAATCCTACGCCTAGTCGAGCTTTCTTT; j_gene: TRBJ1-1; v_gene: TRBV3-1/TRBV3-2; d_gene: .; abundance: .
CDR3aa: CASSLEGDNEQYF; CDR3nt: TGTGCCAGCAGCTTGGAAGGGGACAACGAGCAGTACTTC; j_gene: TRBJ2-7; v_gene: TRBV5-4; d_gene: .; abundance: .
CDR3aa: CASTGRGAAAGELFF; CDR3nt: TGTGCCAGCACCGGACGGGGGGCAGCTGCCGGGGAGCTGTTTTTT; j_gene: TRBJ2-2; v_gene: TRBV6-6; d_gene: .; abundance: .
CDR3aa: CASSPGRTKHEQYF; CDR3nt: TGTGCCAGCTCACCGGGACGGACTAAACACGAGCAGTACTTC; j_gene: TRBJ2-7; v_gene: TRBV18; d_gene: .; abundance: .
CDR3aa: CASSGAEAFF; CDR3nt: TGTGCCAGTTCTGGGGCGGAAGCTTTCTTT; j_gene: TRBJ1-1; v_gene: TRBV6-5; d_gene: .; abundance: .
CDR3aa: CASTTGRGGKAFF; CDR3nt: TGTGCCAGCACAACGGGGAGGGGAGGGAAAGCTTTCTTT; j_gene: TRBJ1-1; v_gene: TRBV6-5; d_gene: .; abundance: .
CDR3aa: CASSSDAGNQPQHF; CDR3nt: TGTGCCAGCAGCAGCGATGCGGGGAATCAGCCCCAGCATTTT; j_gene: TRBJ1-5; v_gene: TRBV7-9; d_gene: .; abundance: .
CDR3aa: CASSEYQQGEAFF; CDR3nt: TGTGCCAGCAGTGAATACCAACAGGGTGAAGCTTTCTTT; j_gene: TRBJ1-1; v_gene: TRBV6-1; d_gene: .; abundance: .
CDR3aa: CASRTGESLYQPQHF; CDR3nt: TGTGCCAGCCGGACAGGGGAATCTTTATATCAGCCCCAGCATTTT; j_gene: TRBJ1-5; v_gene: TRBV28; d_gene: TRBD1; abundance: once
CDR3aa: CASSWDRGRSPLHF; CDR3nt: TGTGCCAGCAGTTGGGACAGGGGGAGGTCACCCCTCCACTTT; j_gene: TRBJ1-6; v_gene: TRBV6-5; d_gene: TRBD1; abundance: .
CDR3aa: CASSPKQGLASSYEQYF; CDR3nt: TGTGCCAGCAGCCCCAAACAGGGACTAGCGTCCTCCTACGAGCAGTACTTC; j_gene: TRBJ2-7; v_gene: TRBV7-9; d_gene: TRBD2; abundance: .
CDR3aa: CASSLESPPGSSGNTIYF; CDR3nt: TGCGCCAGCAGCTTGGAATCGCCCCCAGGTAGCTCTGGAAACACCATATATTTT; j_gene: TRBJ1-3; v_gene: TRBV5-1; d_gene: .; abundance: .
CDR3aa: CASSAQTGDTIYF; CDR3nt: TGTGCCAGCAGCGCCCAGACAGGAGACACCATATATTTT; j_gene: TRBJ1-3; v_gene: TRBV11-2; d_gene: .; abundance: .
CDR3aa: CASSLTGQGGVTEAFF; CDR3nt: TGTGCCAGCAGCTTAACCGGACAGGGCGGAGTCACTGAAGCTTTCTTT; j_gene: TRBJ1-1; v_gene: TRBV7-9; d_gene: TRBD1; abundance: once
CDR3aa: CASSIVGGQINQPQHF; CDR3nt: TGTGCCAGTAGTATAGTCGGGGGACAGATTAATCAGCCCCAGCATTTT; j_gene: TRBJ1-5; v_gene: TRBV19; d_gene: TRBD1; abundance: .
CDR3aa: CASSPDRGQRQPQHF; CDR3nt: TGTGCCAGCTCACCGGACAGGGGGCAAAGGCAGCCCCAGCATTTT; j_gene: TRBJ1-5; v_gene: TRBV18; d_gene: TRBD1; abundance: .
CDR3aa: CASSRGTGGYGYTF; CDR3nt: TGTGCCAGCAGTCGTGGGACAGGGGGCTATGGCTACACCTTC; j_gene: TRBJ1-2; v_gene: TRBV6-2/TRBV6-3; d_gene: TRBD1; abundance: .
CDR3aa: CASGGGVMNTEAFF; CDR3nt: TGTGCCAGCGGAGGGGGCGTTATGAACACTGAAGCTTTCTTT; j_gene: TRBJ1-1; v_gene: TRBV28; d_gene: TRBD1; abundance: .
CDR3aa: CATRGGQGVDEQYF; CDR3nt: TGTGCCACCAGAGGCGGACAGGGGGTTGACGAGCAGTACTTC; j_gene: TRBJ2-7; v_gene: TRBV24-1; d_gene: TRBD1; abundance: .
CDR3aa: CASRRLAGAGETQYF; CDR3nt: TGCGCCAGCAGAAGGCTAGCGGGGGCCGGGGAGACCCAGTACTTC; j_gene: TRBJ2-5; v_gene: TRBV5-1; d_gene: TRBD2; abundance: .
CDR3aa: CASSLLGGNSPLHF; CDR3nt: TGCGCCAGCAGCTTACTAGGCGGAAATTCACCCCTCCACTTT; j_gene: TRBJ1-6; v_gene: TRBV5-1; d_gene: .; abundance: .
CDR3aa: CATSDPGTSGRGGYNEQFF; CDR3nt: TGTGCCACCAGTGACCCCGGGACTAGCGGGAGGGGGGGCTACAATGAGCAGTTCTTC; j_gene: TRBJ2-1; v_gene: TRBV24-1; d_gene: TRBD2; abundance: few
CDR3aa: CASSLTRDKYYEQYF; CDR3nt: TGCGCCAGCAGCCTGACCCGGGACAAATACTACGAGCAGTACTTC; j_gene: TRBJ2-7; v_gene: TRBV5-1; d_gene: .; abundance: .
CDR3aa: CSVELSGRSSYNEQFF; CDR3nt: TGCAGCGTTGAACTCAGCGGGAGGAGCTCCTACAATGAGCAGTTCTTC; j_gene: TRBJ2-1; v_gene: TRBV29-1; d_gene: TRBD2; abundance: .